This TCR beta chain was sequenced for a study of human T cells and chemical hapten exposure. Study results and limitations: The number of TCRs above 1 in 1000 frequency did not change after DPC sensitization.

At least ten counts were recorded for this clonotype. Its matching antigen is unknown. Single cDNA molecules in the library carried unique molecular identifiers attached during preparation. Study processing details: Individual samples carried between roughly 23,224 and 750,000 TCRs, with 95,638 as the median. TCRdb reanalysed the RACE reads using MiXCR and keeps one entry per CDR3 protein. TCRdb, not the original authors, processed these V and J calls. The data hold roughly 43,000 distinct CDR3 sequences, with 3% to 4% observed a single time. As to time point: healthy volunteer bleed at 6 weeks. Total RNA was isolated from unfractionated whole blood. CDR1 and CDR2 (germline): MNHNS, SASEGT. The CDR3 runs 14 residues. V dropped 7 bases and J dropped 2 bases, with 12 bases sitting between them.

This chain connects TRBV6-1 to TRBJ1-5; no reliable D call. The sequence was collected from a human donor in good health. Some clones in this sample may be carry-over from other donors' samples. The sample consisted of whole blood. CDR3 amino acids: CASKTWDGNQPQHF. The CDR3 DNA is TGTGCCAGCAAGACCTGGGATGGCAATCAGCCCCAGCATTTT.